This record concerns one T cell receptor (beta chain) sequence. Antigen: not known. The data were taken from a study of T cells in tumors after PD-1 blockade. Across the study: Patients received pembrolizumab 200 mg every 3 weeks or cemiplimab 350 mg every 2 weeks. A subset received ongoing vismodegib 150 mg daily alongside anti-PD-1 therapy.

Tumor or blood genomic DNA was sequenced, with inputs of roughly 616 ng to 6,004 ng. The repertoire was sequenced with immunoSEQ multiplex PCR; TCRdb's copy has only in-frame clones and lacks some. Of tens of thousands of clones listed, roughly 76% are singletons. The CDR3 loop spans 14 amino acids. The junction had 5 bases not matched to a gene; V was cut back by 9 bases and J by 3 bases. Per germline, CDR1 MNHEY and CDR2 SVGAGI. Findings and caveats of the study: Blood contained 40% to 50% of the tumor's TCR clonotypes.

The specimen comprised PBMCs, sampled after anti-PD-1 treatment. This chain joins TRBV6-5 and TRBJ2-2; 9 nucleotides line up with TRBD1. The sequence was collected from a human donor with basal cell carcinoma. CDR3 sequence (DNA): TGTGCCAGTGGAGACAGGGGGGACACCGGGGAGCTGTTTTTT. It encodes CASGDRGDTGELFF.